This note documents a single T cell receptor beta chain sequence. Its antigen is currently unknown. This record belongs to a study of shared clonotypes between healthy human individuals. Whole-study results and caveats: Blood was the only sampled material, and tissue repertoires likely differ. The genetic and exposure-history diversity represented was limited by few donors. Shared clonotypes across all four donors exceeded non-shared ones in generation probability.

The assay was run at deep level. Sequenced by immunoSEQ multiplex PCR; TCRdb stores in-frame clones only, minus some. This table holds 1,500,000 or so clones, approximately 96% found once. Sequenced material: naive CD4+ T cells sorted from blood. The subset: CD45RA+ positively selected. The origin of this receptor is a man younger than 45 in good health.

The CDR3 nucleotides read TGCGCCAGCAGTGTGGGCGACAGGGCCGGTACTGAGCAGTTCTTC. It codes for CASSVGDRAGTEQFF. J is TRBJ2-1 and V is TRBV10-1, with 7 bases matching TRBD1. The CDR3 runs to 15 residues. The junction had 12 bases not matched to a gene; V was cut back by 4 bases and J by 9 bases. Germline V gene sequence: CDR1 WNHNN, CDR2 SYGVQD (reference sequence).